A single sample gave rise to the 22 T cell receptor beta chains below, sequenced in a study of blood T cell repertoires in COVID-19. Libraries were prepared by immunoSEQ multiplex PCR; TCRdb keeps only in-frame clonotypes and omits some of them. The sample gives 300,000 to 400,000 clones, 88% of which show up once; more than 1% is in the top ten. Input material: PBMCs or T cells enriched from blood (not recorded which). All receptors come from a woman aged 18-29 years who had recovered from COVID-19.

The rearrangement uses TRBV24-1 and TRBJ2-1; TRBD2 might be the D (6 bases). V dropped 2 bases and J dropped 0 bases, with 13 bases sitting between them. This CDR3 has 17 amino acids. CDR1 KGHDR and CDR2 SFDVKD come from the germline V gene. This CDR3 is CATSDSGGSNSYNEQFF. Written as DNA, the CDR3 is TGTGCCACCAGTGATTCAGGAGGGTCTAACTCCTACAATGAGCAGTTCTTC.

The chain employs TRBV5-1 and TRBJ2-4, with D hard to call. Germline CDR1 SGHRS, CDR2 YFSETQ. The ends were cut back, 0 bases at V and 1 base at J, with 5 bases in the middle. The CDR3 length is 14 residues. CDR3 protein: CASSLDRAKNIQYF. The CDR3 DNA reads as TGCGCCAGCAGCTTGGACCGGGCCAAAAACATTCAGTACTTC.

The chain has TRBV6-2 or TRBV6-3 and TRBJ2-1; 9 positions match TRBD1. V lost 6 bases and J lost 1; bases outside the gene matches: 10. The germline V gene has CDR1 MNHEY and CDR2 SVGEGT. CDR3 length equals 17 residues. The CDR3 DNA reads TGTGCCAGCAGCTATCACCGGGACAGGGATTCCTACAATGAGCAGTTCTTC. Its protein product is CASSYHRDRDSYNEQFF.

This clone was seen a handful of times. The chain links TRBV5-1 to TRBJ1-1; maybe TRBD1 (6 bases). Germline lookup yields CDR1 SGHRS and CDR2 YFSETQ. The V gene lost 3 bases and the J gene lost 2 bases, with 11 bases spanning the gap. The CDR3 is 14 amino acids. The CDR3 spells CASSSQGENTEAFF. DNA for the CDR3: TGCGCCAGCAGCTCACAGGGCGAAAACACTGAAGCTTTCTTT.

The chain recombines TRBV19 with TRBJ1-1; possible D gene TRBD1, 6 bases. CDR3 size: 13 residues. Trimming stripped 10 bases from V and 1 base from J, with 13 bases between. Germline CDR1 LNHDA, CDR2 SQIVND (reference sequence). As DNA, the CDR3 is TGTGCCACGGCGGTGGGGGCGAACACTGAAGCTTTCTTT. It encodes CATAVGANTEAFF. The full variable domain, its missing parts supplied by reference TRBV19 and TRBJ1-1, is DGGITQSPKYLFRKEGQNVTLSCEQNLNHDAMYWYRQDPGQGLRLIYYSQIVNDFQKGDIAEGYSVSREKKESFPLTVTSAQKNPTAFYLCATAVGANTEAFFGQGTRLTVV.

The chain combines TRBV29-1 with TRBJ1-3; D not certain. The V and J ends lost 7 bases and 0 bases respectively, with 13 bases between them. Germline V gives CDR1 SQVTM, CDR2 ANQGSEA. The CDR3 runs 14 residues. The CDR3 nucleotides read TGCAGCGCCCGAGGGTCGGGCTCTGGAAACACCATATATTTT. Its translation is CSARGSGSGNTIYF.

This clone appeared once. The V and J genes are TRBV27 and TRBJ2-3, with D possibly being TRBD1 (5 bases). This CDR3 is built from 16 residues. Trimming shortened V by 5 bases and J by 3 bases, and 18 bases separated the two germline ends. Per the germline V gene, CDR1 is MNHEY and CDR2 is SMNVEV (reference sequence). CDR3 residues: CASSRYRGPGTDTQYF. The CDR3 DNA reads TGTGCCAGCAGTCGGTATAGGGGTCCGGGTACAGATACGCAGTATTTT.

J is TRBJ2-7 and V is TRBV19; TRBD1 matches at 8 bases. V lost 4 bases, J lost 4 bases, and 6 bases stayed unmatched. Germline loops: CDR1 LNHDA, CDR2 SQIVND (reference sequence). CDR3 length equals 14 residues. The CDR3 reads CASSTSGTGYEQYF. DNA of the CDR3: TGTGCCAGTAGTACATCCGGGACAGGTTACGAGCAGTACTTC.

The gene calls are TRBV11-2 and TRBJ1-2; possibly TRBD1 for D (6 bases). Germline V gene data show CDR1 as SGHAT and CDR2 as FQNNGV. There are 14 residues in the CDR3. Trimming removed 5 bases from V and 8 bases from J, with 18 bases in between. CDR3 sequence: CASSAFTGTDGYTF. CDR3 in DNA: TGTGCCAGCAGCGCCTTTACAGGGACGGACGGCTACACCTTC.

This clone is a singleton in its sample. The genes are TRBV4-2 and TRBJ2-7; D unresolved. Germline CDR1 is LGHNA and CDR2 is YNFKEQ. The CDR3 covers 14 residues. The V and J ends lost 0 bases and 4 bases respectively, with 10 bases between them. The CDR3: CASSQDNSQYEQYF. The CDR3 region has the DNA TGTGCCAGCAGCCAAGATAATAGCCAATACGAGCAGTACTTC.

In nucleotides, the CDR3 is TGCAGCGTCGGACAGGGAGACTATGGCTACACCTTC. Its protein product is CSVGQGDYGYTF. The chain links TRBV29-1 to TRBJ1-2, with 8 bases aligning to TRBD1. The CDR3 consists of 12 residues. The germline CDR1 and CDR2 sequences are SQVTM and ANQGSEA. V trimming: 6 bases; J trimming: 3 bases; junction bases outside the gene matches: 3. Based on the CDR3 plus reference TRBV29-1 and TRBJ1-2, the full variable domain is SAVISQKPSRDICQRGTSLTIQCQVDSQVTMMFWYRQQPGQSLTLIATANQGSEATYESGFVIDKFPISRPNLTFSTLTVSNMSPEDSSIYLCSVGQGDYGYTFGSGTRLTVV.

The chain combines TRBV4-2 with TRBJ2-1, with TRBD2 matching 7 bases. The length of the CDR3 is 16 residues. Germline V CDR1 and CDR2: LGHNA, YNFKEQ. With 1 base clipped from V and 4 bases from J, the junction kept 7 bases outside the gene matches. The CDR3 loop is CASSQAPFGGYNEQFF. For the CDR3, the DNA is TGTGCCAGCAGCCAAGCCCCATTCGGGGGGTACAATGAGCAGTTCTTC.

The rearrangement uses TRBV20-1 and TRBJ2-1; 8 bases map to TRBD2. The germline V gene encodes CDR1 DFQATT and CDR2 SNEGSKA (reference sequence). The CDR3 consists of 11 residues. The CDR3 protein is CRTGTSNEQFF. The CDR3 bases are TGCAGAACCGGGACTAGCAATGAGCAGTTCTTC.

This clone was seen ten or more times. V usage is TRBV2 and J usage is TRBJ2-1; D unresolved. CDR3 length equals 11 residues. Looked up from germline, CDR1 is SNHLY and CDR2 is FYNNEI. V lost 6 bases, J lost 5 bases, and 5 bases lay in between. The CDR3 reads CASRLNNEQFF. DNA for the CDR3: TGTGCCAGCAGACTCAACAATGAGCAGTTCTTC.

CDR3 bases: TGCGCCAGCAGCCGCTCTGGACTAGCGGGGGCCTACACCGGGGAGCTGTTTTTT. Its protein product is CASSRSGLAGAYTGELFF. This rearrangement joins TRBV4-1 to TRBJ2-2, with 13 bases fitting TRBD2. J was trimmed by 3 bases and V by 4 bases; bases with no gene match: 8. This CDR3 spans 18 amino acids. Germline V gene data show CDR1 as MGHRA and CDR2 as YSYEKL.

The CDR3 nucleotides read TGTGCCAGCAGCCAAGCAACGGGAGGGCTGCAGGATGGGACCCAGTACTTC. Protein product: CASSQATGGLQDGTQYF. The chain employs TRBV4-2 and TRBJ2-5; 8 bases match TRBD2. There are 17 residues in the CDR3. CDR1 and CDR2 from the germline V gene are LGHNA and YNFKEQ. After removal of 1 base from V and 7 bases from J, the junction contained 14 bases not matched to a gene.

In the case of this clone: At the DNA level, this CDR3 is encoded by other sequences in the same sample as well. The chain joins TRBV7-9 to TRBJ1-5; 10 nucleotides align to TRBD1. CDR3 length: 14 amino acids. Trimming took 5 bases from V and 7 from J; bases not matched to a gene: 5. The germline CDR1 and CDR2 sequences are SEHNR and FQNEAQ (reference sequence). The CDR3: CASSPGQGNQPQHF. The CDR3 region has the DNA TGTGCCAGCAGCCCGGGACAGGGGAACCAGCCCCAGCATTTT.

This sequence joins TRBV6-5 and TRBJ1-6; D gene uncertain. There are 15 residues in the CDR3. V lost 2 bases and J 0 bases, leaving 5 bases between the germline ends. Germline CDR1 MNHEY, CDR2 SVGAGI. In nucleotides, the CDR3 is TGTGCCAGCAGTTACGTGAGCTCCTATAATTCACCCCTCCACTTT. Protein sequence: CASSYVSSYNSPLHF.

V and J are TRBV29-1 and TRBJ2-7; the match to TRBD1 covers 8 bases. This CDR3 region has 12 residues. The germline V gene encodes CDR1 SQVTM and CDR2 ANQGSEA. With 7 bases clipped from V and 2 bases from J, the junction kept 4 bases outside the gene matches. CDR3 amino acids: CSAQDRAYEQYF. CDR3 DNA sequence: TGCAGCGCCCAGGACAGGGCCTACGAGCAGTACTTC.

The V and J genes are TRBV14 and TRBJ1-1; 7 positions agree with TRBD1. Unmatched junction bases numbered 8, after V lost 4 bases and J lost 3 bases. The germline gives CDR1 SGHDN, CDR2 FVKESK. This CDR3 is 15 amino acids long. Written as DNA, the CDR3 is TGTGCCAGCAGCCTACTTACAGGGGCTGACACTGAAGCTTTCTTT. It translates to CASSLLTGADTEAFF. The whole variable domain, remainder taken from reference TRBV14 and TRBJ1-1, is EAGVTQFPSHSVIEKGQTVTLRCDPISGHDNLYWYRRVMGKEIKFLLHFVKESKQDESGMPNNRFLAERTGGTYSTLKVQPAELEDSGVYFCASSLLTGADTEAFFGQGTRLTVV.

This clone appeared a few times. The chain carries TRBV9 and TRBJ1-5; 7 nucleotides line up with TRBD1. With V trimmed by 3 bases and J by 2 bases, 2 bases remained unmatched. The CDR3 is 14 amino acids. Germline V gives CDR1 SGDLS, CDR2 YYNGEE. The CDR3 protein is CASSGGGRNQPQHF. The CDR3 region has the DNA TGTGCCAGCAGCGGAGGGGGCCGCAATCAGCCCCAGCATTTT.

This chain connects TRBV29-1 to TRBJ1-1; a possible D gene is TRBD1 (6 bases). Germline lookup yields CDR1 SQVTM and CDR2 ANQGSEA. The CDR3 sequence is 13 residues long. V lost 7 bases and J lost 2, with 14 bases in between. This CDR3 is CSACQGPNTEAFF. The CDR3 DNA reads as TGCAGCGCTTGCCAGGGGCCAAACACTGAAGCTTTCTTT.